The sequence of this T cell receptor beta chain was determined in a study of cytomegalovirus exposure and HLA in healthy donors. The study's findings and limits: Donor immune exposure was known only as CMV serostatus. Cytomegalovirus association was listed for approximately 150 TCR beta chains.

With respect to this clone: What it binds is not known.

The PCR employed 60 Vbeta primers together with 13 Jbeta primers. This table comes from immunoSEQ multiplex PCR, and its TCRdb copy is limited to in-frame clones, with some not included. Among around 100,000 clones listed, more than 60% were seen once. CDR3 size: 14 residues. V lost 3 bases to trimming and J lost 5 bases, with 9 bases between them. Germline CDR1 SGDLS, CDR2 YYNGEE. This chain links TRBV9 with TRBJ1-6; possibly TRBD1 for D (6 bases). Sequenced input: PBMCs. This clonotype was sampled from a female donor in good health and CMV-seropositive. The DNA for the CDR3 is TGTGCCAGCAGCGGGGGACAACATAATTCACCCCTCCACTTT. It is translated as CASSGGQHNSPLHF. The whole variable domain, filled in from reference TRBV9 and TRBJ1-6, reads DSGVTQTPKHLITATGQRVTLRCSPRSGDLSVYWYQQSLDQGLQFLIQYYNGEERAKGNILERFSAQQFPDLHSELNLSSLELGDSALYFCASSGGQHNSPLHFGNGTRLTVT.